The TCR beta chain under discussion was sequenced for a study of cytomegalovirus exposure and HLA in healthy donors (dated by TCRdb to about 2017). Looking at the study overall: An earlier analysis of several hundred of the donors reported roughly 300 Gb of sequence data and roughly 120 million unique TCR beta sequences obtained from about 200 million T cells. An early release that covered fewer than 750 HLA-typed donors contained around 300 gigabases of sequencing data and 80 million or so unique TCR sequences. Of the 350 to 400 genotyped donors, over 70% fell in the genetic ancestry cluster associated with self-reported Caucasian donors. The study aimed to test whether cataloging public T cell receptors could reveal signatures of past pathogen exposure. The study profiled the T cell repertoires of some 610 subjects by immunosequencing and related them to cytomegalovirus serostatus. Along with the roughly 670-subject first cohort, a separate validation cohort of over a hundred different subjects was used. To predict cytomegalovirus infection status, the study brought together high-throughput TCR immunosequencing, statistical association of individual TCRs with disease status, and machine learning. A later analysis re-analyzed previously published TCR beta repertoires from roughly 600 donors and added high-resolution HLA genotyping to study TCR occurrence patterns. In the later analysis, no new phenotypic data were used to find candidate immune exposures; instead, reliance was placed on TCR beta sequences and their occurrence across donors. An earlier analysis of approximately 640 of the donors applied high-throughput TCR beta sequencing to assess whether each TCR beta V gene segment acted as functional or pseudogenic. Donor age, sex, ethnicity and CMV serostatus were compiled alongside the repertoire data. A later genetic analysis took genome-wide SNP genotypes for 398 of the 666 donors and used that subset as a discovery cohort. All discovery cohort repertoires had been generated on a single sequencing platform. Both class I and class II loci were covered by HLA typing, at four-digit resolution. The number of donors typed differed by locus, with about 629-640 for A, B, C, DRB1 and DQB1, roughly 520 for DQA1, 606 for DPA1, and approximately 470 for DPB1. Because of strong linkage in the cohort, four or five DR-DQ haplotypes were treated as single units for association and clustering. Across under 500 genotyped donors of the cohort, an average of roughly 250,000 unique TCR beta nucleotide sequences per donor were sequenced, and roughly 17% of those sequences were non-productive.

In total, over 600 healthy bone marrow donors made up the cohort. Cohort members were all nominally healthy when sampled, although unrecorded immune exposures were likely present. The donor was CMV seropositive and was included in the group of 270 or so seropositive cohort members. A peripheral blood sample was collected from each donor, and TCR beta sequencing was performed on peripheral blood mononuclear cells. The Qiagen DNeasy Blood Extraction Kit was used to extract genomic DNA from the blood cell samples. Details on this clone: Which antigen it targets is not known. Base qualities are not provided; no much larger clone lies one nucleotide away.

The receptor library was made with the immunoSEQ multiplex PCR assay. The multiplex PCR relied on a mix of 60 forward primers for TCR Vbeta segments and 13 reverse primers for TCR Jbeta segments. A multiplex PCR assay on genomic DNA amplified the CDR3 region of rearranged TCR beta genes. On the Illumina HiSeq System, the amplified TCR beta libraries were sequenced as 87-base-pair reads. The authors' pipeline ran thus. In a later analysis, tens of millions of unique TCR beta chains were counted across the roughly 670 repertoires, and around 11 million of these chains were shared by at least two donors. Raw reads were error-corrected and collapsed into unique sequences with a nearest-neighbor algorithm that merged closely related sequences to remove PCR and sequencing errors. Alignment of CDR3 sequences to IMGT reference sequences was used to assign V, D and J gene segments. For a sequence to be retained, a match of at least six nucleotides was required to both a V gene segment and a J gene segment. A rearrangement was called productive if the CDR3 had no stop codons and remained in frame with V and J, and every other rearrangement was called non-productive. Following IMGT convention, CDR3 was defined as the stretch from the second conserved V-encoded cysteine up to the conserved J-encoded phenylalanine. In an earlier analysis of more than 550 of the donors, sequences lacking an unambiguous match to a single V gene segment were excluded. An earlier analysis of some 500 of the donors classified V segments as functional when productive rearrangements were above 56.7% and as segregating when the standard deviation between donors was above 5%. A statistical classification framework was built to diagnose cytomegalovirus status from the catalog of TCR beta chain sequences. V and J gene assignment, in a later analysis, came from comparing TCR nucleotide sequences with IMGT/GENE-DB human TR gene sequences. A later analysis assigned CDR3 sequences and most-parsimonious VDJ recombination scenarios with the TCRdist pipeline. In a later analysis, each TCR beta chain was defined by its CDR3 amino acid sequence together with its V-gene family, and reads without a unique V-gene family were excluded. To address suspected cross-contamination and a sequencing artifact, a later analysis removed 450 to 700 highly shared, low-generation-probability nucleotide sequences. In a later analysis, a clonal expansion index was calculated for each public chain from normalized within-repertoire ranks of inferred template counts. Generation probabilities in a later analysis came from a VDJ recombination model fitted to out-of-frame rearrangements, and those results were checked against IGoR. Hypergeometric tests were used in a later analysis to score TCR-TCR, TCR-HLA and TCR-CMV co-occurrence, with a repertoire-size bias correction applied to the TCR pairs. In a later analysis, false discovery rates were estimated by permuting HLA or CMV assignments 20 times. In a later analysis, co-occurring TCRs were grouped using DBSCAN, with TCRdist sequence similarity added in when clustering inside HLA-allele-positive subsets. Repertoires with fewer than 30,000 or more than 120,000 public chains were left out of co-occurrence clustering, as were five repertoires with anomalous nucleotide sharing. Sourced from immuneACCESS, this table was stored by TCRdb with only in-frame sequences that have V and J called. A share of the clones is absent; for the studies checked, an unresolved V gene accounts for under half, and the remainder has no known explanation. V and J calls and clone size follow that table, whereas D and trimming were derived from the DNA. In all, the sample holds 95,000 to 150,000 clones, and around 66% of those were seen once. Jointly, the top ten make up about 8.1% of the sample.

The CDR3 measures 12 amino acids from cysteine to phenylalanine. The retained sequence is limited to the CDR3, 36 bases, with the frame set at the first base. The germline V gene encodes CDR1 MNHNY and CDR2 SVGAGI (reference sequence). Trimming removed 6 bases from V and 6 bases from J, leaving 9 bases between the germline ends. Overall results and qualifications from the work: A further reported finding was that TCR beta sequences accurately predicted the HLA-A and HLA-B alleles for most subjects in the first cohort. Strong co-occurrence of HLA alleles, especially DR and DQ, made assigning TCR associations to individual alleles difficult. Some IMGT-functional V segments, including TRBV6-2 and TRBV6-3, could not be distinguished by the 87-base-pair reads and were therefore excluded. Compared with equally common non-associated chains, HLA-associated TCR beta chains in a later analysis were more clonally expanded and had lower generation probabilities. Because HLA typing was missing for some donors at each locus, association tests included only the typed subset. Specific HLA alleles were associated with some 15,000 TCR beta sequences at a false discovery rate of 0.05 in a later analysis. Sequencing depth was assumed to be roughly uniform across donors in the presence/absence analyses, though that assumption may not hold. A cluster of highly shared sequence variants was judged likely to represent a technical artifact of the sequencing pipeline. This cohort had only TCR beta chains sequenced, and the lack of alpha or paired-chain data limited which features could be detected. In a later analysis, TCR association rates were found to vary across HLA loci, with the most associated TCRs seen for DRB1 alleles and the fewest for HLA-C alleles. The classifier was reported to diagnose cytomegalovirus status with high specificity and sensitivity in both the original and validation cohorts. In vitro tests confirmed that a few of the cytomegalovirus-associated TCR beta chains recognize cytomegalovirus antigens. The earlier analysis of 450 to 700 of the donors excluded around 17 rarely observed V segments, including chromosome 9 orphons, because counts were too low. An association between a missense DCLRE1C variant and V-gene and J-gene trimming of TCR beta chains was found in a later genetic analysis and replicated in an independent cohort. In a later analysis, most CMV-associated TCR beta chains were found to appear HLA-restricted, with HLA associations seemingly driven largely by CMV exposure. The authors suggested that the approach could potentially be generalized to other disease states and immunological phenotypes. Linkage disequilibrium might explain the correlated functional status among segregating V segments, but an unknown experimental factor could not be ruled out. A later genetic analysis reported fewer N-insertions in productive TCRs among donors in an Asian-associated ancestry cluster than the 666-donor mean. An earlier analysis of some 590 of the donors showed that most TCR beta V segments appeared in productive rearrangements either about 90% or about 30% of the time, which broadly matched IMGT annotations. For the cohort, immune exposure information was limited to CMV serostatus. In a later analysis, several top co-occurrence clusters were reported to appear linked to parvovirus B19, influenza, CMV and Epstein-Barr virus. Across donors, most TCR sequences were observed very rarely, whereas some public TCRs were present in many individuals. A total of 150 or so TCR beta chains were listed by the study as associated with cytomegalovirus.

The sample taken for sequencing was PBMCs. The chain couples TRBV6-6 to TRBJ2-1; there is no confident call for the D gene. The clonotype originates from a woman aged 40 to 50 in good health and CMV-seropositive. The nucleotide sequence reads TGTGCCAGCAGCCAACAGATCAATGAGCAGTTCTTC. Translated, this is CASSQQINEQFF.